This T cell receptor (beta chain) comes out of a study of control samples from healthy donors and cancer patients. Germline V gene sequence: CDR1 SGHRS, CDR2 YFSETQ. J lost 8 bases, V lost 5 bases, and 6 bases had no gene match. The CDR3 runs 13 residues. TCRdb keeps only in-frame clones here, not all; method: immunoSEQ multiplex PCR. Here the sample spans about 10,000 clones, approximately 91% being singletons. The source is a man aged 55 to 69 with colorectal cancer. Sequences were obtained from PBMCs. This rearrangement joins TRBV5-1 to TRBJ1-4; 7 bases agree with TRBD1. The CDR3 protein is CASRRDRREKLFF. The DNA of the CDR3 is TGCGCCAGCAGGCGGGACAGACGCGAAAAACTGTTTTTT.